The clone carrying this TCR beta chain showed up just a few times. Germline-derived CDR1 and CDR2 are LNHDA and SQIVND (reference sequence). The V and J ends lost 8 bases and 5 bases, in that order; junction bases with no gene match: 9. This CDR3 spans 14 amino acids. These data are taken from a study of T cells in Graves' hyperthyroidism and ophthalmopathy. Amplification targeted TCR beta CDR3 regions from RNA transcripts. The TCR CDR3 was amplified in a first-round RT-PCR using the HTBI primer set. TCRdb used MiXCR to reprocess the multiplex PCR reads, holding one entry per CDR3 protein. The sample carries 500,000 to 600,000 distinct CDR3 sequences, approximately 16% recorded once.

The J gene is TRBJ1-1, the V gene TRBV19, with 9 bases identical to TRBD1. The TCR comes from a woman younger than 35 with Graves' hyperthyroidism. The sequencing input was blood. The CDR3 nucleotides are TGTGCCAGTGAATCCGGGACAGGGTTAACTGAAGCTTTCTTT. It specifies CASESGTGLTEAFF.